A selection of T cell receptor beta chains follows, all from one sample in a study of blood T cell repertoires in COVID-19. Sequenced by immunoSEQ multiplex PCR; TCRdb stores in-frame clones only, minus some. The table records 150,000 to 190,000 clones, around 80% of them present only once. The specimen sequenced was PBMCs or T cells enriched from blood (not recorded which). The receptor set was obtained from a man in his fifties who had recovered from COVID-19. CDR3s include the opening cysteine and the closing phenylalanine or tryptophan. A D gene is named only where the DNA matches it firmly. The size entry is marked missing in some rows and otherwise reads once, few, many or a size class.

abundance: once
d_gene: TRBD1
j_gene: TRBJ1-1
v_gene: TRBV2
CDR3nt: TGTGCCAGCAGTGGACAGGGGGCAAGGAACACTGAAGCTTTCTTT
CDR3aa: CASSGQGARNTEAFF

abundance: NA
d_gene: NA
j_gene: TRBJ1-1
v_gene: TRBV15
CDR3nt: TGTGCCACCAGCAGAGACAGGGTAGACACTGAAGCTTTCTTT
CDR3aa: CATSRDRVDTEAFF

abundance: NA
d_gene: NA
j_gene: TRBJ2-7
v_gene: TRBV24-1
CDR3nt: TGTGCCACCAGTGATGGCAATATCGTGTACTTC
CDR3aa: CATSDGNIVYF

abundance: NA
d_gene: NA
j_gene: TRBJ2-7
v_gene: TRBV7-2
CDR3nt: TGTGCCAGCAGCTCGGGACTCCTTTCCTACGAGCAGTACTTC
CDR3aa: CASSSGLLSYEQYF

abundance: many
d_gene: NA
j_gene: TRBJ2-1
v_gene: TRBV12-3/TRBV12-4
CDR3nt: TGTGCCAGCAGTTTTCGTGGGGGGAGACAGTTCTTC
CDR3aa: CASSFRGGRQFF

abundance: NA
d_gene: NA
j_gene: TRBJ2-7
v_gene: TRBV14
CDR3nt: TGTGCCAGCAGCCATGGGGCAGGGGTCTACGAGCAGTACTTC
CDR3aa: CASSHGAGVYEQYF

abundance: NA
d_gene: NA
j_gene: TRBJ2-1
v_gene: TRBV7-9
CDR3nt: TGTGCCAGCAGCTTAGGCAGGGCCGCCTACAATGAGCAGTTCTTC
CDR3aa: CASSLGRAAYNEQFF

abundance: NA
d_gene: TRBD1
j_gene: TRBJ2-5
v_gene: TRBV2
CDR3nt: TGTGCCAGCAGTCTAGGGACAGGGGAGCAAGAGACCCAGTACTTC
CDR3aa: CASSLGTGEQETQYF

abundance: NA
d_gene: NA
j_gene: TRBJ1-2
v_gene: TRBV3-1/TRBV3-2
CDR3nt: TGTGCCAGCAGCCAAGGGCCTACAGGACCTTATGGCTACACCTTC
CDR3aa: CASSQGPTGPYGYTF

abundance: NA
d_gene: TRBD2
j_gene: TRBJ2-7
v_gene: TRBV25-1
CDR3nt: TGTGCCAGCAGGTCATTTGGCGGGGGGGCCTCCTACGAGCAGTACTTC
CDR3aa: CASRSFGGGASYEQYF

abundance: NA
d_gene: TRBD1
j_gene: TRBJ1-1
v_gene: TRBV19
CDR3nt: TGTGCCAGTAATCCCGGACAGGCGTACACTGAAGCTTTCTTT
CDR3aa: CASNPGQAYTEAFF

abundance: NA
d_gene: NA
j_gene: TRBJ2-5
v_gene: TRBV11-2
CDR3nt: TGTGCCAGCAGCCATAGGGACAAGAATCAAGAGACCCAGTACTTC
CDR3aa: CASSHRDKNQETQYF

abundance: NA
d_gene: NA
j_gene: TRBJ2-7
v_gene: TRBV12-3/TRBV12-4
CDR3nt: TGTGCCAGCAGTTTAGAACAGATCTACGAGCAGTACTTC
CDR3aa: CASSLEQIYEQYF

abundance: NA
d_gene: TRBD1
j_gene: TRBJ1-2
v_gene: TRBV19
CDR3nt: TGTGCCAGTAGTACGGTAACAGGGGGCGAGTATGGCTACACCTTC
CDR3aa: CASSTVTGGEYGYTF

abundance: NA
d_gene: TRBD1
j_gene: TRBJ1-5
v_gene: TRBV19
CDR3nt: TGTGCCAGCCACGACAGGGCGAGCAATCAGCCCCAGCATTTT
CDR3aa: CASHDRASNQPQHF

abundance: NA
d_gene: NA
j_gene: TRBJ2-7
v_gene: TRBV20-1
CDR3nt: TGCAGTGCAAGGACAGCCTACGAGCAGTACTTC
CDR3aa: CSARTAYEQYF

abundance: NA
d_gene: TRBD2
j_gene: TRBJ2-2
v_gene: TRBV7-2
CDR3nt: TGTGCCAGCAGCTTAAGGCGGGGGGCTAACACCGGGGAGCTGTTTTTT
CDR3aa: CASSLRRGANTGELFF

abundance: many
d_gene: NA
j_gene: TRBJ2-7
v_gene: TRBV4-3
CDR3nt: TGCGCCAGCAGCCAAGAAACGAGCTCCTACGAGCAGTACTTC
CDR3aa: CASSQETSSYEQYF

abundance: NA
d_gene: NA
j_gene: TRBJ2-1
v_gene: TRBV19
CDR3nt: TGTGCCAGTAGTAAGGACGGGACTAATGAGCAGTTCTTC
CDR3aa: CASSKDGTNEQFF

abundance: once
d_gene: NA
j_gene: TRBJ1-2
v_gene: TRBV6-5
CDR3nt: TGTGCCAGCAGTTACTCGGGAAGGGAGGGCTACACCTTC
CDR3aa: CASSYSGREGYTF

abundance: NA
d_gene: NA
j_gene: TRBJ1-5
v_gene: TRBV23-1
CDR3nt: TGCGCCAGCAGTCAATCGATGGGCAGATATAGCAATCAGCCCCAGCATTTT
CDR3aa: CASSQSMGRYSNQPQHF

abundance: NA
d_gene: NA
j_gene: TRBJ1-4
v_gene: TRBV3-1/TRBV3-2
CDR3nt: TGTGCCAGCAGCCAAAGGGCAGGGGAAGAAAAACTGTTTTTT
CDR3aa: CASSQRAGEEKLFF

abundance: few
d_gene: TRBD1
j_gene: TRBJ1-4
v_gene: TRBV30
CDR3nt: TGTGCCTGGAAGACAGGGGGCGAGAAAAAACTGTTTTTT
CDR3aa: CAWKTGGEKKLFF

abundance: NA
d_gene: NA
j_gene: TRBJ2-1
v_gene: TRBV4-2
CDR3nt: TGTGCCAGCAGCCAAGGGAGCGGGCAGGTGGGGGAGCAGTTCTTC
CDR3aa: CASSQGSGQVGEQFF

abundance: NA
d_gene: TRBD1
j_gene: TRBJ1-5
v_gene: TRBV4-2
CDR3nt: TGTGCCAGCAGCCCACCGGGACAGGGGAGTCAGCCCCAGCATTTT
CDR3aa: CASSPPGQGSQPQHF

abundance: once
d_gene: TRBD2
j_gene: TRBJ2-3
v_gene: TRBV3-1/TRBV3-2
CDR3nt: TGTGCCAGCAGCCAAGCTAGCGGGGGGGCTAGAGATACGCAGTATTTT
CDR3aa: CASSQASGGARDTQYF

abundance: few
d_gene: NA
j_gene: TRBJ2-7
v_gene: TRBV11-2
CDR3nt: TGTGCCAGCAGCTTAGCGGGTACCTACGAGCAGTACTTC
CDR3aa: CASSLAGTYEQYF

abundance: NA
d_gene: NA
j_gene: TRBJ2-7
v_gene: TRBV9
CDR3nt: TGTGCCAGCAGCGTACCTTCTGGGGGCATCGAGCAGTACTTC
CDR3aa: CASSVPSGGIEQYF

abundance: NA
d_gene: NA
j_gene: TRBJ1-2
v_gene: TRBV27
CDR3nt: TGTGCCAGCAGGCCACTAGACGACCTCTATGGCTACACCTTC
CDR3aa: CASRPLDDLYGYTF

abundance: NA
d_gene: NA
j_gene: TRBJ1-5
v_gene: TRBV30
CDR3nt: TGTGCCTGGAGTGTAGATGATGGGAGGAATCAGCCCCAGCATTTT
CDR3aa: CAWSVDDGRNQPQHF

abundance: NA
d_gene: TRBD2
j_gene: TRBJ2-3
v_gene: TRBV7-3
CDR3nt: TGTGCCAGCAGCTTGACTAGCGGGGCCCACACAGATACGCAGTATTTT
CDR3aa: CASSLTSGAHTDTQYF

abundance: NA
d_gene: NA
j_gene: TRBJ2-1
v_gene: TRBV6-5
CDR3nt: TGTGCCAGCAGGACGGGAAGAGTAACCTACAATGAGCAGTTCTTC
CDR3aa: CASRTGRVTYNEQFF

abundance: NA
d_gene: NA
j_gene: TRBJ2-2
v_gene: TRBV30
CDR3nt: TGTGCCTGGAGTCGATGGATTGTCAGGGACACCGGGGAGCTGTTTTTT
CDR3aa: CAWSRWIVRDTGELFF

abundance: NA
d_gene: NA
j_gene: TRBJ2-1
v_gene: TRBV7-6
CDR3nt: TGTGCCAGCAGCTTAGGGCCTCGAAATGAGCAGTTCTTC
CDR3aa: CASSLGPRNEQFF

abundance: many
d_gene: NA
j_gene: TRBJ1-6
v_gene: TRBV19
CDR3nt: TGTGCCAGTAGTCCCTCCGGGAGCTCCTATAATTCACCCCTCCACTTT
CDR3aa: CASSPSGSSYNSPLHF

abundance: NA
d_gene: NA
j_gene: TRBJ1-3
v_gene: TRBV6-1
CDR3nt: TGTGCCAGCAGTGTGTCGGGAGCCCGAACTGGAAACACCATATATTTT
CDR3aa: CASSVSGARTGNTIYF

abundance: NA
d_gene: NA
j_gene: TRBJ2-1
v_gene: TRBV24-1
CDR3nt: TGTGCCACCAGTGATTTGCGCAGCAATGAGCAGTTCTTC
CDR3aa: CATSDLRSNEQFF

abundance: few
d_gene: NA
j_gene: TRBJ1-6
v_gene: TRBV11-3
CDR3nt: TGTGCCAGCAGCTCCGGGACAAATAATTCACCCCTCCACTTT
CDR3aa: CASSSGTNNSPLHF

abundance: NA
d_gene: NA
j_gene: TRBJ1-1
v_gene: TRBV5-1
CDR3nt: TGCGCCAGCAGCCCCGAGTCGAAGAACACTGAAGCTTTCTTT
CDR3aa: CASSPESKNTEAFF

abundance: NA
d_gene: NA
j_gene: TRBJ2-1
v_gene: TRBV11-2
CDR3nt: TGTGCCAGCAGCTTAGTTTCGGTACGGGACAATGAGCAGTTCTTC
CDR3aa: CASSLVSVRDNEQFF

abundance: NA
d_gene: TRBD2
j_gene: TRBJ2-1
v_gene: TRBV11-3
CDR3nt: TGTGCCAGCAGCTTAGGTGCTAGCGGGGGGGCCTACAATGAGCAGTTCTTC
CDR3aa: CASSLGASGGAYNEQFF

abundance: NA
d_gene: TRBD1
j_gene: TRBJ1-5
v_gene: TRBV19
CDR3nt: TGTGCCAGTAGTATAGGGGTACAGGGGCAATTGCAGCCCCAGCATTTT
CDR3aa: CASSIGVQGQLQPQHF

abundance: NA
d_gene: TRBD1
j_gene: TRBJ2-7
v_gene: TRBV28
CDR3nt: TGTGCCAGCAGTAGGACAGGGATGACCTACGAGCAGTACTTC
CDR3aa: CASSRTGMTYEQYF

abundance: NA
d_gene: TRBD2
j_gene: TRBJ2-7
v_gene: TRBV12-3/TRBV12-4
CDR3nt: TGTGCCAGCAGCCTAGCGGGGGGCTACGAGCAGTACTTC
CDR3aa: CASSLAGGYEQYF